The rows below give T cell receptor beta chains drawn from one sample of a study of blood T cells in healthy people across ages. TCRdb reprocessed the 5' RACE reads with MiXCR, giving one entry per CDR3 protein. The table records 1.5 million or so distinct CDR3 sequences, around two fifths of them present only once. Material for sequencing was blood. The receptors here all came from a woman younger than 35 in good health. Each CDR3 is given with its conserved first and last residue. A D gene is named only where the DNA matches it firmly. Size is stated for part of the rows, as once, few or many counts, or as a class when the clone is expanded.

few	TRBV6-1	TRBJ2-4	-	CASRNSGGRPDEQYF	TGTGCCAGCAGGAATAGCGGAGGACGACCGGATGAGCAGTACTTC
-	TRBV10-3	TRBJ2-1	TRBD2	CAIKTKREGDEQFF	TGTGCCATCAAAACCAAGCGGGAGGGCGATGAGCAGTTCTTC
few	TRBV20-1	TRBJ1-5	-	CSASGHSNQPQHF	TGCAGTGCTAGTGGTCATAGCAATCAGCCCCAGCATTTT
-	TRBV9	TRBJ2-1	TRBD2	CASSVVSGGQFF	TGTGCCAGCAGCGTAGTATCGGGGGGGCAGTTCTTC
-	TRBV5-1	TRBJ1-2	-	CASSFLDGGYDYGYTF	TGCGCCAGCAGCTTCCTCGATGGGGGATACGACTATGGCTACACCTTC
few	TRBV20-1	TRBJ2-1	-	CSARILDNEQFF	TGCAGTGCTAGGATACTCGACAATGAGCAGTTCTTC
-	TRBV7-6	TRBJ2-1	TRBD2	CASSFASGGNEQFF	TGTGCCAGCAGCTTTGCTAGCGGGGGAAATGAGCAGTTCTTC
-	TRBV10-3	TRBJ2-4	-	CAISESGIRDPPSLAKNIQYF	TGTGCCATCAGTGAGTCGGGAATCAGGGACCCGCCATCCCTGGCCAAAAACATTCAGTACTTC
few	TRBV20-1	TRBJ2-3	-	CSASPGRTDTQYF	TGCAGTGCTAGCCCCGGACGGACAGATACGCAGTATTTT
-	TRBV20-1	TRBJ2-7	TRBD1	CSARTGRGQGIDEQYF	TGCAGTGCTAGAACCGGGCGGGGACAGGGGATCGACGAGCAGTACTTC
-	TRBV4-1	TRBJ2-5	-	CASSQVTAETQYF	TGCGCCAGCAGCCAAGTGACCGCGGAGACCCAGTACTTC
-	TRBV7-9	TRBJ2-3	TRBD2	CASSSGLAGVQDTQYF	TGTGCCAGCAGCTCAGGACTAGCGGGAGTTCAAGATACGCAGTATTTT
-	TRBV6-1	TRBJ1-1	TRBD1	CASSEWTGPGTEAFF	TGTGCCAGCAGTGAATGGACAGGGCCGGGCACTGAAGCTTTCTTT
-	TRBV4-1	TRBJ2-7	-	CASSQVGNTYEQYF	TGCGCCAGCAGCCAAGTTGGGAACACCTACGAGCAGTACTTC
-	TRBV28	TRBJ2-7	TRBD1	CASSLWLGQDNEQYF	TGTGCCAGCAGTTTATGGTTGGGACAGGACAATGAGCAGTACTTC
-	TRBV5-4	TRBJ2-3	-	CASSRGMSDTQYF	TGTGCCAGCAGCCGGGGGATGTCAGATACGCAGTATTTT
-	TRBV30	TRBJ1-5	-	CAWSMAPIQPQHF	TGTGCCTGGAGTATGGCCCCAATTCAGCCCCAGCATTTT
-	TRBV24-1	TRBJ2-5	TRBD2	CATSDPGLAGAETQYF	TGTGCCACCAGTGACCCGGGACTAGCGGGAGCAGAGACCCAGTACTTC
-	TRBV15	TRBJ2-1	TRBD1	CATSSDRGGNEQFF	TGTGCCACCAGCAGCGACAGGGGGGGCAATGAGCAGTTCTTC
-	TRBV7-2	TRBJ2-2	-	CASSPGGTVITGELFF	TGTGCCAGCAGCCCTGGCGGGACAGTTATCACCGGGGAGCTGTTTTTT
-	TRBV18	TRBJ2-3	-	CASSPGRAEDTQYF	TGTGCCAGCTCACCAGGCAGGGCCGAAGATACGCAGTATTTT
-	TRBV5-8	TRBJ2-1	TRBD1	CASTTGRNEQFF	TGTGCCAGCACGACAGGGCGCAATGAGCAGTTCTTC
-	TRBV15	TRBJ2-3	-	CATSRDRRDPQYF	TGTGCCACCAGCAGAGATAGGAGAGATCCGCAGTATTTT
-	TRBV20-1	TRBJ2-5	TRBD2	CSAGLAGVVHEQYF	TGCAGTGCTGGATTGGCGGGAGTTGTCCATGAGCAGTACTTC
few	TRBV15	TRBJ2-4	-	CATSRERKGLAKNIQYF	TGTGCCACCAGCAGAGAGCGAAAGGGGTTGGCCAAAAACATTCAGTACTTC
many	TRBV6-1	TRBJ2-7	TRBD1	CASSPLGQGGYEQYF	TGTGCCAGCAGTCCTCTTGGACAGGGAGGATACGAGCAGTACTTC
-	TRBV11-2	TRBJ1-2	TRBD1	CASSQGTGDNYGYTF	TGTGCCAGCAGCCAGGGGACAGGTGATAACTATGGCTACACCTTC
-	TRBV9	TRBJ2-1	-	CASSVGVPDSYNEQFF	TGTGCCAGCAGCGTAGGGGTGCCGGACTCCTACAATGAGCAGTTCTTC
few	TRBV18	TRBJ2-4	-	CASSPPNRELAKNIQYF	TGTGCCAGCTCACCACCCAACAGGGAGCTAGCCAAAAACATTCAGTACTTC
-	TRBV27	TRBJ1-1	-	CASSLIGGRNTEAFF	TGTGCCAGCAGTTTAATCGGGGGGCGGAACACTGAAGCTTTCTTT
-	TRBV5-1	TRBJ2-1	TRBD2	CASSRTSGRNNEQFF	TGCGCCAGCAGCCGCACTAGCGGGAGAAACAATGAGCAGTTCTTC
-	TRBV12-3/TRBV12-4	TRBJ2-3	-	CASSSQMSPQYF	TGTGCCAGCAGCTCCCAAATGAGTCCGCAGTATTTT
once	TRBV9	TRBJ2-1	-	CASSVDGQTYNEQFF	TGTGCCAGCAGCGTCGACGGACAGACCTACAATGAGCAGTTCTTC
-	TRBV12-3/TRBV12-4	TRBJ2-3	-	CASSPSSGKGNKADTQYF	TGTGCCAGCAGCCCCTCTTCCGGGAAAGGGAACAAAGCAGATACGCAGTATTTT
-	TRBV30	TRBJ2-6	TRBD2	CAWTRALAGALSGANVLTF	TGTGCCTGGACCCGAGCTCTAGCGGGAGCGCTCTCTGGGGCCAACGTCCTGACTTTC
many	TRBV12-3/TRBV12-4	TRBJ2-7	-	CASSFRAVSYEQYF	TGTGCCAGCAGTTTTCGGGCAGTATCCTACGAGCAGTACTTC
few	TRBV29-1	TRBJ1-4	-	CSVPRDEKLFF	TGCAGCGTTCCGCGTGATGAAAAACTGTTTTTT
-	TRBV20-1	TRBJ2-3	TRBD2	CSARDGGGLHSGTDTQYF	TGCAGTGCTAGAGACGGCGGGGGGCTACATTCGGGGACAGATACGCAGTATTTT
-	TRBV11-2	TRBJ2-7	-	CASSLVGGRYEQYF	TGTGCCAGCAGCTTAGTCGGGGGCAGGTACGAGCAGTACTTC
-	TRBV7-9	TRBJ2-7	TRBD2	CASSPSVAGRSSYEQYF	TGTGCCAGCAGCCCCTCTGTAGCGGGCCGGAGCTCCTACGAGCAGTACTTC
-	TRBV4-1	TRBJ1-6	TRBD1	CASRRQGVESPLHF	TGCGCCAGCAGGAGACAGGGTGTAGAATCACCCCTCCACTTT
-	TRBV25-1	TRBJ2-5	-	CASSEVAVQETQYF	TGTGCCAGCAGTGAAGTGGCCGTACAAGAGACCCAGTACTTC
few	TRBV11-2	TRBJ1-4	-	CASSLAGSIAFNEKLFF	TGTGCCAGCAGCTTAGCAGGCAGCATTGCTTTTAATGAAAAACTGTTTTTT
few	TRBV6-1	TRBJ1-6	TRBD1	CASSETGGASNSPLHF	TGTGCCAGCAGTGAGACAGGGGGCGCATCAAATTCACCCCTCCACTTT
-	TRBV18	TRBJ2-7	-	CASSPVTAISYEQYF	TGTGCCAGCTCACCCGTGACAGCGATCTCCTACGAGCAGTACTTC
-	TRBV5-5	TRBJ2-2	-	CASSFRSGQAGELFF	TGTGCCAGCAGCTTCAGATCGGGACAAGCCGGGGAGCTGTTTTTT
-	TRBV7-9	TRBJ1-1	-	CASSYAGTQAFF	TGTGCCAGCAGCTATGCCGGGACGCAAGCTTTCTTT
-	TRBV28	TRBJ2-7	TRBD1	CASSFGTEYNEQYF	TGTGCCAGCAGTTTCGGGACAGAATACAATGAGCAGTACTTC